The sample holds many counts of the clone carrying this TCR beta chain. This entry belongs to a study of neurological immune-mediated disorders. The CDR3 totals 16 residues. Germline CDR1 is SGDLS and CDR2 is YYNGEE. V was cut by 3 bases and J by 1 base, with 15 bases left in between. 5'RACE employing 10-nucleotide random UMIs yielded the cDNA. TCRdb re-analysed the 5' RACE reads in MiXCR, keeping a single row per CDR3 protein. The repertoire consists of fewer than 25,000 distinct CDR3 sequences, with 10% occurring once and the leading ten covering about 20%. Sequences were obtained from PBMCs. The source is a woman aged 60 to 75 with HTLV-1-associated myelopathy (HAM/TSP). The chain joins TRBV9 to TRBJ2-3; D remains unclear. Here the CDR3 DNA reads TGTGCCAGCAGCGGGCGGATAATTGGGGGCACAGATACGCAGTATTTT. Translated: CASSGRIIGGTDTQYF.